The 2 T cell receptor beta chains below all came from one sample that was sequenced in a study of CD8 T cells in acute hepatitis C reinfection. Time point given: naive CD8 control sorted from an acute-time-point sample. TCRdb's table, derived via immunoSEQ multiplex PCR, lists solely in-frame clones and lacks some. The data contain some 38,000 clones, 80% to 90% of them singletons. The sequenced sample consisted of naive CD8+ T cells from PBMCs. The receptors derive from a man younger than 40 with chronic hepatitis C.

The chain links TRBV19 to TRBJ2-7; no definite D call. The germline V gene encodes CDR1 LNHDA and CDR2 SQIVND (reference sequence). V lost 8 bases, J lost 2 bases, and 10 bases lay in between. The CDR3 loop spans 12 amino acids. The CDR3 nucleotides are TGTGCCAGTCAGGCGGCTACCTACGAGCAGTACTTC. It yields the protein CASQAATYEQYF. Full variable domain (missing parts from reference TRBV19 and TRBJ2-7): DGGITQSPKYLFRKEGQNVTLSCEQNLNHDAMYWYRQDPGQGLRLIYYSQIVNDFQKGDIAEGYSVSREKKESFPLTVTSAQKNPTAFYLCASQAATYEQYFGPGTRLTVT.

This chain links TRBV25-1 with TRBJ2-3; TRBD2 matches at 7 bases. V trimming: 5 bases; J trimming: 8 bases; junction bases outside the gene matches: 10. CDR3 size: 14 residues. The V gene's germline CDR1 is MGHDK and CDR2 SYGVNS. The CDR3: CASSPGGGVGTQYF. In nucleotides, the CDR3 is TGTGCCAGCAGTCCCGGGGGAGGGGTTGGTACGCAGTATTTT.